This TCR beta chain was sequenced during a study of blood T cell repertoires in COVID-19. Study-level information: Sites across the United States, Italy and Spain contributed samples from acute and convalescent COVID-19. Sources were T cells, B-cell-depleted T cells, or PBMCs; the material itself was cDNA or gDNA.

Germline assignment: CDR1 MNHEY and CDR2 SVGAGI. V shed 0 bases, J shed 6 bases, and the junction held 4 bases outside the gene matches. There are 16 residues in the CDR3. As handled by the study authors: Researchers report that nucleated cell counts were estimated from reference gene primer amplification. This table comes from immunoSEQ multiplex PCR, and its TCRdb copy is limited to in-frame clones, with some not included. V, J and clone size reflect that table, while D and trimming were determined from the DNA. The data contain around 140,000 clones, around 90% of them seen just once; the ten biggest clones take up about 2%.

The sample comprised peripheral blood. The source is a man between 70 and 80 years old with acute or convalescent COVID-19. J is TRBJ1-6 and V is TRBV6-5, with TRBD1 matching over 8 bases. The CDR3 nucleotides read TGTGCCAGCAGTTACTCGGGACAGGCTCCTAATTCACCCCTCCACTTT. Its translation: CASSYSGQAPNSPLHF.